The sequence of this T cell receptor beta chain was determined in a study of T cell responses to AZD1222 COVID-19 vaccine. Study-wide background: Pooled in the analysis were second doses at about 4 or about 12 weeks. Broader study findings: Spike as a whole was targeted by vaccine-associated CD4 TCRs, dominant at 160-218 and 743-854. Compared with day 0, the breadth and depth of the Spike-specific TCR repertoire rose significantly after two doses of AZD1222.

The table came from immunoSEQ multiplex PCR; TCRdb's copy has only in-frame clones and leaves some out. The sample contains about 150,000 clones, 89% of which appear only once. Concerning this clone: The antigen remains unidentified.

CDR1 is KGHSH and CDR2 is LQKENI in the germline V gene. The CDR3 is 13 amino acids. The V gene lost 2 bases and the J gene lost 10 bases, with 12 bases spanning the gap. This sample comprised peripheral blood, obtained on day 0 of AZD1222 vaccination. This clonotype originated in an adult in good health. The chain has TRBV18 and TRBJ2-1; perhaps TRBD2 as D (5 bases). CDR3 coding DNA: TGTGCCAGCTCACCAAACGTGGGAGACGAGCAGTTCTTC. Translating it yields CASSPNVGDEQFF.